This T cell receptor (beta chain) was captured by sequencing in a study of regulatory T cells in long-lasting Graves disease. Points from the study as a whole: Whereas new patients shared 966 public clonotypes, persistent patients shared more, at 2,500 to 3,500.

Combining iRepertoire HTBI primers with Arm-PCR of CDR3 regions, the authors built TCR beta libraries. How the authors handled the data: Samples revealed around 56 TRBV and 14 TRBJ segments. TCRdb re-derived calls from the multiplex PCR reads in MiXCR, one entry per CDR3 protein. These V and J calls are TCRdb output, not the study's own analysis. The table lists roughly 500,000 distinct CDR3 sequences, 13% of them singletons, with roughly a tenth in the top ten. In its sample, this clonotype was seen a few times. Its antigen is unidentified. As for time point: newly diagnosed GD, antithyroid drugs for less than 3 months. Researchers made the TCR library from RNA that was extracted from PBMCs. This CDR3 has 14 residues. CDR1 is KGHSH, CDR2 LQKENI, per germline. Trimming stripped 1 base from V and 0 bases from J, with 6 bases between. The same data also contributed to another study, on T cells in Graves' hyperthyroidism and ophthalmopathy. That paper states: Most expanded thyroid clonotypes above 0.001 recurred in blood.

The V and J genes are TRBV18 and TRBJ1-1; no clear D gene. The receptor comes from a man aged 25-45 years with Graves disease. The sample consisted of peripheral blood mononuclear cells (PBMCs), taken at new diagnosis, from a patient treated with antithyroid drugs. The CDR3 is CASSPRSMNTEAFF. DNA for the CDR3: TGTGCCAGCTCACCACGGAGTATGAACACTGAAGCTTTCTTT.